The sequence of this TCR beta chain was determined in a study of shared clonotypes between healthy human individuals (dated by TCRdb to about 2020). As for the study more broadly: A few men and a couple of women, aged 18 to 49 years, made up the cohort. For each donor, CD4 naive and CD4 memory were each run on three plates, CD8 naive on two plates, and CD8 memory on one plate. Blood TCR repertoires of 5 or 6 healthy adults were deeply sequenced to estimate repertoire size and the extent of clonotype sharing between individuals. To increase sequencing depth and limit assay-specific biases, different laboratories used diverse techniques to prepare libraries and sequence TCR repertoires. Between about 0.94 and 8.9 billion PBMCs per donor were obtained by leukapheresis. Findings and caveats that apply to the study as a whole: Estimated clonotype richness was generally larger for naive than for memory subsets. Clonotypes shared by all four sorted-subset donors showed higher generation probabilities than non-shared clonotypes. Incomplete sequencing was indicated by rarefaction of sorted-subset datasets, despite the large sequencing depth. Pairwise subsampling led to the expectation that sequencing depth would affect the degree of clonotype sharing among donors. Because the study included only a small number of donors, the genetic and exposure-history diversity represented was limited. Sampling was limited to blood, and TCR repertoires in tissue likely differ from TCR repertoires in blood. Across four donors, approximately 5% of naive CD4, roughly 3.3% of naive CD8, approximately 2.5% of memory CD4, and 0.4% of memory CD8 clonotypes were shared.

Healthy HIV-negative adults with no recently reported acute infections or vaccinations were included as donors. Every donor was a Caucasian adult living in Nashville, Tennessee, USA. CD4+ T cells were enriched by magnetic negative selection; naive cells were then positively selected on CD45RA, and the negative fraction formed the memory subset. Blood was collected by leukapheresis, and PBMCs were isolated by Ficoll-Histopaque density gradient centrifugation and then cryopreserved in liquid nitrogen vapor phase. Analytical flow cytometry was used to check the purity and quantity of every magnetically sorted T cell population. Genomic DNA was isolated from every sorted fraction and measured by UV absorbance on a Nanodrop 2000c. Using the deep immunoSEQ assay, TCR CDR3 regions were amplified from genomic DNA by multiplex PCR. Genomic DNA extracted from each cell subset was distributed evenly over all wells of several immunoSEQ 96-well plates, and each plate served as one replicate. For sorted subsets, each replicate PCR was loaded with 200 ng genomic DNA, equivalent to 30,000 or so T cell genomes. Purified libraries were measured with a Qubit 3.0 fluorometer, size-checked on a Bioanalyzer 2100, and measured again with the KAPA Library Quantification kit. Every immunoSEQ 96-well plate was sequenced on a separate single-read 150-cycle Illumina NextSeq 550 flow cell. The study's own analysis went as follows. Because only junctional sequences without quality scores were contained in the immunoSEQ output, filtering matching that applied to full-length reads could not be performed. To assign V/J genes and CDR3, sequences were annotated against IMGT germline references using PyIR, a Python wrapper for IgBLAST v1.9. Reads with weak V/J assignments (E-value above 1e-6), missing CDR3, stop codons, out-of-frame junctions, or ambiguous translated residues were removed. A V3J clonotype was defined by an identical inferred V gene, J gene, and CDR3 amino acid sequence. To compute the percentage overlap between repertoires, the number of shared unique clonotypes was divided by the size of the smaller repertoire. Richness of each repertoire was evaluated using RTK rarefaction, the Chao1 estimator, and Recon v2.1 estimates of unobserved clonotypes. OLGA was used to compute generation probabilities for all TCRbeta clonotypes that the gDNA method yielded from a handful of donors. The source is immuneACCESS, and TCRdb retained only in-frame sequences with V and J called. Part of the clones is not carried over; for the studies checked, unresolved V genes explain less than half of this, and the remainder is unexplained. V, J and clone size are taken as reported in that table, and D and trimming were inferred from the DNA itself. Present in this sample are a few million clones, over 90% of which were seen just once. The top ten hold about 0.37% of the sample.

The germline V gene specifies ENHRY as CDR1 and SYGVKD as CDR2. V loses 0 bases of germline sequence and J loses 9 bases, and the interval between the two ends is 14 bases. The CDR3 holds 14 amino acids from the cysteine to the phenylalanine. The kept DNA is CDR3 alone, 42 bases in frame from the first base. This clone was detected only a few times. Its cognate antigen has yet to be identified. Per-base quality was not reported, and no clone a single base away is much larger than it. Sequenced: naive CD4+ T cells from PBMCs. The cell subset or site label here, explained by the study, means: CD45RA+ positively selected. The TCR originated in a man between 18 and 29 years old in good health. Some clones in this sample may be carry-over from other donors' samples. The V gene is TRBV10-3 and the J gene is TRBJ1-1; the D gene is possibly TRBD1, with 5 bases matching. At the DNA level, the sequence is TGTGCCATCAGTGAGTCGACAATACAGGACCAAGCTTTCTTT. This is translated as CAISESTIQDQAFF.